Below are 4 T cell receptor beta chains sequenced from a single sample in a study of blood T cell repertoires in COVID-19. Clones were read by immunoSEQ multiplex PCR, and TCRdb kept only the in-frame ones, dropping some. This repertoire shows some 120,000 clones, 75% to 95% found once; its top ten account for 1.8%. The sample taken for sequencing was peripheral blood. The receptors come from a human donor with active COVID-19. The donor label of this sample is uncertain.

This clone occurred once. This chain uses TRBV6-2 or TRBV6-3 with TRBJ2-1, with 7 bases lining up with TRBD1. The ends lost 4 bases at V and 5 bases at J; junction bases unmatched: 11. Germline lookup yields CDR1 MNHEY and CDR2 SVGEGT. This CDR3 is 16 amino acids long. CDR3 sequence reads: CASSLSRGSLDNEQFF. CDR3 DNA sequence: TGTGCCAGCAGTTTAAGCAGGGGGTCTTTGGACAATGAGCAGTTCTTC.

The chain joins TRBV19 to TRBJ1-5; 7 bases map to TRBD1. Germline-derived CDR1 and CDR2 are LNHDA and SQIVND (reference sequence). CDR3 size: 14 residues. Unmatched junction bases numbered 9, after V lost 6 bases and J lost 7 bases. Here the CDR3 reads CASRTGILPQPQHF. The CDR3, as DNA: TGTGCCAGTAGGACAGGGATTTTACCCCAGCCCCAGCATTTT.

The chain links TRBV2 to TRBJ2-3; 8 nucleotides line up with TRBD1. The V and J ends lost 6 bases and 1 base, in that order; junction bases with no gene match: 3. Looked up from germline, CDR1 is SNHLY and CDR2 is FYNNEI. The CDR3 is 14 amino acids. The DNA for the CDR3 is TGTGCCAGCAGAAAGACAGGGGGCACAGATACGCAGTATTTT. It codes for CASRKTGGTDTQYF. The variable domain in full, with the rest retrieved from reference TRBV2 and TRBJ2-3, is EPEVTQTPSHQVTQMGQEVILRCVPISNHLYFYWYRQILGQKVEFLVSFYNNEISEKSEIFDDQFSVERPDGSNFTLKIRSTKLEDSAMYFCASRKTGGTDTQYFGPGTRLTVL.

This chain connects TRBV2 to TRBJ2-1; 7 bases are a match to TRBD2. CDR3 length equals 15 residues. J lost 0 bases, V lost 8 bases, and 7 bases had no gene match. The germline V gene has CDR1 SNHLY and CDR2 FYNNEI. The CDR3 sequence: CASPWGGSSYNEQFF. The CDR3 coding sequence is TGTGCCAGCCCCTGGGGAGGGAGCTCCTACAATGAGCAGTTCTTC.